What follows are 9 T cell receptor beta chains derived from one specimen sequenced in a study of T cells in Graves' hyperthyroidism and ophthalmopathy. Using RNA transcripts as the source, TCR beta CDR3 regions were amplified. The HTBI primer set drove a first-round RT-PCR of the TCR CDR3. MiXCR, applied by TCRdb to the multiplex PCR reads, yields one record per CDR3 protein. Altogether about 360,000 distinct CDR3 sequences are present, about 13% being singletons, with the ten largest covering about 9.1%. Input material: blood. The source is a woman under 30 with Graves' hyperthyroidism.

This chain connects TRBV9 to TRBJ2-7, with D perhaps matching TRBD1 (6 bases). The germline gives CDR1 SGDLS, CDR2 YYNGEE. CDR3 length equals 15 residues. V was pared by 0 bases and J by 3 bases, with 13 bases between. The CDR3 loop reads CASSVEAGDHYEQYF. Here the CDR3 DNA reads TGTGCCAGCAGCGTAGAGGCAGGGGATCACTACGAGCAGTACTTC.

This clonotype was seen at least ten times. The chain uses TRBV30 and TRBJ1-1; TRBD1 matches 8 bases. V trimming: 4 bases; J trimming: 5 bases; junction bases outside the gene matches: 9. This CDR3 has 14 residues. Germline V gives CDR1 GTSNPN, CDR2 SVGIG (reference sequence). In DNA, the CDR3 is TGTGCCTGGATGAGACAGGGGTCAGGGACTGAAGCTTTCTTT. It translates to CAWMRQGSGTEAFF.

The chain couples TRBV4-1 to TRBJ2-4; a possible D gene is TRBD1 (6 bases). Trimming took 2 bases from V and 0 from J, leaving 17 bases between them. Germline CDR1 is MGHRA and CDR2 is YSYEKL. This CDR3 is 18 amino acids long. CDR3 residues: CASSQPLTGPIAKNIQYF. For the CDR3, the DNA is TGCGCCAGCAGCCAACCATTAACAGGGCCCATAGCCAAAAACATTCAGTACTTC.

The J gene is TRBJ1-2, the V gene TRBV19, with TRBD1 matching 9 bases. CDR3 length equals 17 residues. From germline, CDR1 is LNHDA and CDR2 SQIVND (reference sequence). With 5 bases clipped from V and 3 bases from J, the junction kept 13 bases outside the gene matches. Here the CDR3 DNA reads TGTGCCAGTAGTCCCGGGACAGGGACACTCGGGGACTATGGCTACACCTTC. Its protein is CASSPGTGTLGDYGYTF.

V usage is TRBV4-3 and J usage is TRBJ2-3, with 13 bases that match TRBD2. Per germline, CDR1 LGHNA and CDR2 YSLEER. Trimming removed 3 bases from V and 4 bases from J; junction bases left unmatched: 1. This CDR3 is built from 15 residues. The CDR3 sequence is CASSQGTSGADTQYF. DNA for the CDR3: TGCGCCAGCAGCCAGGGGACTAGCGGGGCAGATACGCAGTATTTT.

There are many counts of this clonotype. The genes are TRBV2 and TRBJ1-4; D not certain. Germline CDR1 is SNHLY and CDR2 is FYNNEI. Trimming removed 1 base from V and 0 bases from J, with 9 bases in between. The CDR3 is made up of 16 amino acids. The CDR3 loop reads CASSEGRLPTNEKLFF. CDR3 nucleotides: TGTGCCAGCAGTGAAGGCAGACTTCCAACTAATGAAAAACTGTTTTTT. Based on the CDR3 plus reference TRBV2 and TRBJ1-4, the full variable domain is EPEVTQTPSHQVTQMGQEVILRCVPISNHLYFYWYRQILGQKVEFLVSFYNNEISEKSEIFDDQFSVERPDGSNFTLKIRSTKLEDSAMYFCASSEGRLPTNEKLFFGSGTQLSVL.

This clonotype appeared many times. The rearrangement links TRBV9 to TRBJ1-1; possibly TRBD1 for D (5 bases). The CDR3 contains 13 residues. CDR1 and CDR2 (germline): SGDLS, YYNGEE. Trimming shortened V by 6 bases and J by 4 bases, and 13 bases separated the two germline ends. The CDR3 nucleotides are TGTGCCAGCACCCATGGCCAGGGCACTGAAGCTTTCTTT. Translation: CASTHGQGTEAFF.

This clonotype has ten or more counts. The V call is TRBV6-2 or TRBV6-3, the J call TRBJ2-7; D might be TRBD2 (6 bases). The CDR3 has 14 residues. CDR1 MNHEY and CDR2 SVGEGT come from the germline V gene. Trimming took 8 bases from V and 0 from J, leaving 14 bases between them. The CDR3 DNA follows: TGTGCCAGCGCTTACGGGGGAGTCTCCTACGAGCAGTACTTC. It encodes CASAYGGVSYEQYF.

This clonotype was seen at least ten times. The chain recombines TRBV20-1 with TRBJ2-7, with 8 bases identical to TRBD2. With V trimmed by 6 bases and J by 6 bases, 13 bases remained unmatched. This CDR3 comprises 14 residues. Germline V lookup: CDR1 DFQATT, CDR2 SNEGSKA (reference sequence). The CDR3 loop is CSAPPGGPTLEQYF. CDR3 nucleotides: TGCAGTGCCCCTCCGGGAGGGCCTACGCTCGAGCAGTACTTC.